Included here is one T cell receptor (beta chain) sequence, with context. The table came from immunoSEQ multiplex PCR; TCRdb's copy has only in-frame clones and leaves some out. The sample includes 90,000 or so clones, 70% to 90% seen only once; the top ten take about 4%. This specimen belongs to a study of OX40 agonist ivuxolimab in advanced cancers. The V gene lost 5 bases and the J gene lost 0 bases, with 8 bases spanning the gap. This CDR3 has 14 amino acids. Germline lookup yields CDR1 LNHDA and CDR2 SQIVND (reference sequence). The chain joins TRBV19 to TRBJ1-5; D is ambiguous. The sequenced sample was CD4+ or CD8+ T cells sorted from blood, obtained in a trial of the OX40 agonist ivuxolimab. The TCR comes from an adult with an advanced solid tumor such as melanoma, head and neck, liver or kidney cancer. The CDR3 nucleotides are TGTGCCAGTAGTGCTCTCCATAGCAATCAGCCCCAGCATTTT. It specifies CASSALHSNQPQHF.